The present entry profiles one T cell receptor (beta chain) with its context. Its antigen is as yet unknown. The sample comes from a study of cytomegalovirus exposure and HLA in healthy donors. Study overall: Previous work identified roughly 110 million unique TCR beta sequences from about 179 million T cells. Notes on the study in general: Overall, approximately 150 TCR beta chains were annotated as cytomegalovirus-associated. A link between a missense DCLRE1C variant and TCR beta V- and J-gene trimming emerged from a later analysis.

The CDR3 has 15 residues. The ends lost 5 bases at V and 1 base at J; junction bases unmatched: 1. The germline gives CDR1 MNHEY, CDR2 SMNVEV (reference sequence). Primers: 60 Vbeta forward and 13 Jbeta reverse. This table comes from immunoSEQ multiplex PCR, and its TCRdb copy is limited to in-frame clones, with some not included. This sample's table reports 200,000 to 250,000 clones. The rearrangement joins TRBV27 to TRBJ2-7; TRBD2 matches 14 bases. The clonotype comes from a woman younger than 45 in good health and CMV-seropositive. Sequencing was carried out using PBMCs. The CDR3 spells CASSGLAGGSYEQYF. The CDR3 DNA follows: TGTGCCAGCAGTGGACTAGCGGGAGGATCCTACGAGCAGTACTTC.